This TCR beta chain comes out of a study of T cells in localized non-small cell lung cancer. The V gene's germline CDR1 is SGHTA and CDR2 FQGTGA. V lost 1 base and J lost 0, with 7 bases in between. This CDR3 spans 14 amino acids. The table came from immunoSEQ multiplex PCR; TCRdb's copy has only in-frame clones and leaves some out. This sample yields roughly 23,000 clones, of which about 89% are seen a single time; about an eighth belongs to the top ten. The starting material was peripheral blood, obtained before any cancer treatment. This chain uses TRBV7-3 with TRBJ2-7; the D is unclear. The receptor comes from a male donor aged 60 or over with stage I lung adenocarcinoma. The CDR3 region is CASSLNPYSYEQYF. The CDR3, as DNA: TGTGCCAGCAGCTTAAACCCATACTCCTACGAGCAGTACTTC.